This T cell receptor (beta chain) was captured by sequencing in a study of blood T cell repertoires in COVID-19. Study-level background: Both acute and convalescent COVID-19 samples were obtained from the United States, Italy and Spain.

V shed 4 bases and J 6 bases; nucleotides not matched to a gene: 9. This CDR3 has 15 amino acids. Germline assignment: CDR1 SGHRS and CDR2 YFSETQ. The repertoire was sequenced with immunoSEQ multiplex PCR; TCRdb's copy has only in-frame clones and lacks some. This sample yields 330,000 or so clones, of which 80% to 95% are seen a single time; roughly 18% belongs to the top ten. The sequencing sample was made of PBMCs or T cells enriched from blood (not recorded which). The chain employs TRBV5-1 and TRBJ1-1; 10 nucleotides match TRBD1. The TCR comes from a woman aged 25 to 45 who had recovered from COVID-19. The chain's CDR3 is CASSLRQGAAAEAFF. The CDR3 DNA sequence: TGCGCCAGCAGCCTCCGACAGGGGGCGGCAGCTGAAGCTTTCTTT.